Following are 23 T cell receptor beta chains from one sample sequenced in a study of response to subunit inactivated influenza vaccine. TCRdb re-analysed the RT-PCR reads in MiXCR, keeping a single row per CDR3 protein. This sample has 150,000 to 200,000 distinct CDR3 sequences; approximately 10% occur once, and the top ten carry under 15%. Sample: non-naive T cells sorted from PBMCs, taken about 40 days after vaccination. The receptor source for this set is a man aged 50-60 years who received an inactivated influenza vaccine.

There are many counts of this clonotype. V and J are TRBV5-1 and TRBJ2-1; 11 bases line up with TRBD1. Trimming took 4 bases from V and 5 from J; bases not matched to a gene: 8. Germline V gene sequence: CDR1 SGHRS, CDR2 YFSETQ. This CDR3 comprises 16 residues. This CDR3 reads CASSLRTGGIDNEQFF. The CDR3 DNA reads as TGCGCCAGCAGCCTCCGGACAGGGGGCATTGACAATGAGCAGTTCTTC.

In regard to this clonotype: This may come from a read error, since a much larger clone is one base off. The V gene is TRBV18, the J gene TRBJ2-2; 8 nucleotides match TRBD1. Germline V gene lookup returns CDR1 KGHSH and CDR2 LQKENI. V lost 2 bases to trimming and J lost 7 bases; unmatched junction nucleotides: 9. The CDR3 runs 16 residues. The CDR3 sequence is CASSPFDRGGNGELFF. Written as DNA, the CDR3 is TGTGCCAGCTCACCATTCGACAGGGGAGGAAACGGGGAGCTGTTTTTT.

A few counts support this clonotype. The CDR3 is CASSLARGQGETQYF. The CDR3 DNA reads as TGTGCCAGCAGCTTAGCTCGAGGACAGGGGGAGACCCAGTACTTC. The chain couples TRBV7-6 to TRBJ2-5, with 9 bases identical to TRBD1. The CDR3 totals 15 residues. Losses at the gene ends were 0 bases for V and 5 bases for J; bases not matched to a gene: 4. The V gene's germline CDR1 is SGHVS and CDR2 FNYEAQ.

This clonotype was seen many times. V gene TRBV7-3 combines with J gene TRBJ2-2; TRBD2 agrees at 7 bases. The CDR3 is 19 amino acids. The germline V gene has CDR1 SGHTA and CDR2 FQGTGA. The J segment lost 2 bases and the V segment lost 0 bases, leaving 12 bases of the junction unmatched. As DNA, the CDR3 is TGTGCCAGCAGCTTAACGCCAACCGTAAGCGGGACTAACACCGGGGAGCTGTTTTTT. Its protein is CASSLTPTVSGTNTGELFF.

In this sample, this clonotype turned up many times. The genes are TRBV7-2 and TRBJ2-7; either TRBD1 or TRBD2 may fit D (5 bases each). The V end was cut by 5 bases, the J end by 0 bases, with 11 bases between. Germline V CDR1 and CDR2: SGHTA, FQGNSA. The CDR3 runs to 14 residues. Here the CDR3 DNA reads TGTGCCAGCAGCCACTTGGGACCCTCCTACGAGCAGTACTTC. This gives the protein CASSHLGPSYEQYF.

This clonotype occurred many times. The chain joins TRBV4-1 to TRBJ2-2; TRBD1 agrees at 7 bases. Germline V gives CDR1 MGHRA, CDR2 YSYEKL. This CDR3 has 16 residues. The ends lost 4 bases at V and 3 bases at J; junction bases unmatched: 8. In DNA, the CDR3 is TGCGCCAGCAGCCGACGACAGGGATGGGACACCGGGGAGCTGTTTTTT. Protein: CASSRRQGWDTGELFF.

The gene calls are TRBV6-2 or TRBV6-3 and TRBJ1-5; no reliable D call. Deletions cut 10 bases from V and 5 bases from J, with 15 bases between. CDR3 length equals 13 residues. From germline, CDR1 is MNHEY and CDR2 SVGEGT. The CDR3 sequence is CATNGEAYQPQHF. The CDR3 region has the DNA TGTGCCACCAACGGGGAAGCGTATCAGCCCCAGCATTTT.

V gene TRBV12-3 or TRBV12-4 combines with J gene TRBJ2-2, with D unresolved. The CDR3 has 14 residues. Trimming left V 1 base short and J 7 bases short, with 10 bases between. The CDR3 DNA reads as TGTGCCAGCAGTTTAGGGTCTATCCTCGGGGAGCTGTTTTTT. It is translated as CASSLGSILGELFF.

J is TRBJ1-1 and V is TRBV5-6; D may be TRBD1 (6 bases). Per the germline V gene, CDR1 is SGHDT and CDR2 is YYEEEE. This CDR3 spans 14 amino acids. V shed 7 bases and J shed 7 bases, with 20 bases lying between them. This CDR3 is CASGKQGLRDEAFF. The CDR3 region has the DNA TGTGCCAGCGGTAAACAGGGACTCCGGGATGAAGCTTTCTTT. Variable domain in full (rest from reference TRBV5-6 and TRBJ1-1): DAGVTQSPTHLIKTRGQQVTLRCSPKSGHDTVSWYQQALGQGPQFIFQYYEEEERQRGNFPDRFSGHQFPNYSSELNVNALLLGDSALYLCASGKQGLRDEAFFGQGTRLTVV.

There are a few counts of this clonotype. The genes are TRBV20-1 and TRBJ2-1; TRBD2 aligns across 12 bases. This CDR3 has 15 amino acids. CDR1 is DFQATT and CDR2 is SNEGSKA in the germline V gene (reference sequence). V lost 4 bases to trimming and J lost 6 bases; unmatched junction nucleotides: 7. The CDR3 spells CSATDLAGGSNEQFF. DNA of the CDR3: TGCAGTGCTACCGATCTAGCGGGAGGGTCCAATGAGCAGTTCTTC.

This clonotype turned up a few times. This chain joins TRBV2 and TRBJ1-5; TRBD1 matches 7 bases. Germline V gives CDR1 SNHLY, CDR2 FYNNEI. With V trimmed by 4 bases and J by 4 bases, 4 bases remained unmatched. The CDR3 length is 14 residues. The CDR3 DNA reads as TGTGCCAGCAGTGGGACAGGAATTAATCAGCCCCAGCATTTT. Protein product: CASSGTGINQPQHF.

This clonotype occurred a few times. The chain is built from TRBV11-2 and TRBJ2-7; D perhaps matches TRBD2 (6 bases). Germline assignment: CDR1 SGHAT and CDR2 FQNNGV. The CDR3 contains 14 residues. Trimming cost V 5 bases and J 1 base, with 12 bases left between them. The DNA of the CDR3 is TGTGCCAGCAGCCCCGGCGGGAAGTCCTACGAGCAGTACTTC. Amino acids: CASSPGGKSYEQYF.

The chain uses TRBV12-3 or TRBV12-4 and TRBJ1-6; perhaps TRBD1 as D (5 bases). The CDR3 is made up of 15 amino acids. V lost 3 bases, J lost 10 bases, and 16 bases lay in between. This CDR3 is CASSFRLTAQSPLHF. DNA of the CDR3: TGTGCCAGCAGTTTCCGACTGACAGCCCAATCACCCCTCCACTTT.

The chain couples TRBV7-2 to TRBJ2-2; D not resolved. V gave up 4 bases and J gave up 4 bases, with 13 bases separating them. Germline CDR1 is SGHTA and CDR2 is FQGNSA. This CDR3 has 15 amino acids. CDR3 amino acids: CASSSVATRTGELFF. CDR3 bases: TGTGCCAGCAGCTCTGTCGCCACCCGCACCGGGGAGCTGTTTTTT.

The rearrangement links TRBV18 to TRBJ2-1; tentative D call: TRBD1 (6 bases). Germline-derived CDR1 and CDR2 are KGHSH and LQKENI. The CDR3 length is 14 residues. V lost 2 bases to trimming and J lost 9 bases, with 14 bases between them. CDR3 in amino acids: CASSPELQGVEQFF. CDR3 DNA sequence: TGTGCCAGCTCACCAGAGCTACAGGGAGTTGAGCAGTTCTTC.

The V and J genes are TRBV9 and TRBJ1-2; TRBD1 aligns across 9 bases. Trimming cost V 3 bases and J 3 bases; bases outside gene matches: 12. The germline gives CDR1 SGDLS, CDR2 YYNGEE. The CDR3 length is 17 residues. The CDR3: CASSGPGQGDEDYGYTF. The CDR3 DNA reads TGTGCCAGCAGCGGACCGGGACAGGGAGATGAAGACTATGGCTACACCTTC.

This chain joins TRBV4-1 and TRBJ1-6, with D possibly matching TRBD1 (5 bases). Per germline, CDR1 MGHRA and CDR2 YSYEKL. The CDR3 has 17 amino acids. Trimming removed 4 bases from V and 7 bases from J, with 20 bases in between. The CDR3 DNA sequence: TGCGCCAGCAGCCCGAAGAATCTCCAGGGCGCGAATTCACCCCTCCACTTT. This sequence encodes CASSPKNLQGANSPLHF.

This clonotype was counted ten times or more. This chain uses TRBV2 with TRBJ2-2, with a tentative D call TRBD2 (6 bases). The ends were cut back, 4 bases at V and 0 bases at J, with 12 bases in the middle. CDR1 is SNHLY and CDR2 is FYNNEI in the germline V gene. The CDR3 runs to 16 residues. In nucleotides, the CDR3 is TGTGCCAGCAGTGCTCCCCGACTAGCGAACACCGGGGAGCTGTTTTTT. Protein sequence: CASSAPRLANTGELFF.

V usage is TRBV4-3 and J usage is TRBJ2-3; D possibly matches TRBD1 or TRBD2 (6 bases each). V was pared by 0 bases and J by 8 bases, with 9 bases between. In germline, CDR1 is LGHNA, CDR2 YSLEER. This CDR3 contains 13 residues. CDR3 loop: CASSQEGGRTQYF. The DNA for the CDR3 is TGCGCCAGCAGCCAAGAGGGGGGCCGTACGCAGTATTTT.

V gene TRBV5-1 combines with J gene TRBJ2-7, with TRBD1 matching 7 bases. CDR1 and CDR2 from the germline V gene are SGHRS and YFSETQ. The CDR3 is 15 amino acids. V was clipped by 4 bases and J by 0 bases; unmatched bases: 7. CDR3 amino acids: CASSRQGYGSYEQYF. As DNA, the CDR3 is TGCGCCAGCAGCCGACAGGGATACGGCTCCTACGAGCAGTACTTC. The full variable domain, rest sourced from reference TRBV5-1 and TRBJ2-7, is KAGVTQTPRYLIKTRGQQVTLSCSPISGHRSVSWYQQTPGQGLQFLFEYFSETQRNKGNFPGRFSGRQFSNSRSEMNVSTLELGDSALYLCASSRQGYGSYEQYFGPGTRLTVT.

Ten or more counts support this clonotype. V usage is TRBV12-3 or TRBV12-4 and J usage is TRBJ2-5, with 8 bases lining up with TRBD2. The CDR3 loop spans 15 amino acids. V shed 3 bases and J 2 bases; nucleotides not matched to a gene: 5. CDR3 loop: CASSLAAGAQETQYF. DNA of the CDR3: TGTGCCAGCAGTTTGGCAGCGGGGGCTCAAGAGACCCAGTACTTC.

This clonotype was detected a few times. The chain has TRBV28 and TRBJ2-1; 11 nucleotides match TRBD2. The CDR3 is 16 residues long. Germline V CDR1 and CDR2: MDHEN, SYDVKM. Trimming took 5 bases from V and 5 from J; bases not matched to a gene: 8. The CDR3 coding sequence is TGTGCCAGCAGTACCTACGGGGGACTAGCGGACAATGAGCAGTTCTTC. Translating gives CASSTYGGLADNEQFF. Combining the CDR3 with reference TRBV28 and TRBJ2-1 gives the whole variable domain DVKVTQSSRYLVKRTGEKVFLECVQDMDHENMFWYRQDPGLGLRLIYFSYDVKMKEKGDIPEGYSVSREKKERFSLILESASTNQTSMYLCASSTYGGLADNEQFFGPGTRLTVL.

This clonotype was seen many times. DNA of the CDR3: TGTGCCACCAGTGAAAAGACAGGGAGGCGCCCGACCCAGTACTTC. Translated: CATSEKTGRRPTQYF. The rearrangement uses TRBV24-1 and TRBJ2-5; TRBD1 is a possible D gene (7 bases). The ends were cut back, 4 bases at V and 7 bases at J, with 18 bases in the middle. CDR1 is KGHDR, CDR2 SFDVKD, per germline. CDR3 size: 15 residues.